This entry describes one TCR beta chain. Antigen unknown. The record originates from a study of T cells in localized non-small cell lung cancer. CDR1 MNHEY and CDR2 SMNVEV come from the germline V gene (reference sequence). The CDR3 length is 15 residues. Trimming pared 6 bases from V and 0 bases from J, leaving 14 bases between. Findings of the study overall: In adjacent lung appeared a median about 58 of the top 100 tumor clones. Tumor trailed uninvolved adjacent lung in T cell clonality, which peaked there.

TCRdb's table, derived via immunoSEQ multiplex PCR, lists solely in-frame clones and lacks some. The sample carries some 51,000 clones, about nine tenths recorded once. The gene calls are TRBV27 and TRBJ1-2; possible D gene TRBD1, 6 bases. The sequencing used peripheral blood, collected before any cancer treatment. This receptor was identified in a woman aged 35 to 75 with stage I lung adenocarcinoma. The CDR3 region is CASSPRGHTNYGYTF. CDR3 in DNA: TGTGCCAGCAGCCCCAGGGGCCACACTAACTATGGCTACACCTTC.